This TCR beta chain was observed in a study of neurological immune-mediated disorders. 5'RACE with 10-nucleotide random UMIs produced the cDNA. Per sequencing run, 15-18 subjects together gave over 170 million TCR-beta sequences. MiXCR, applied by TCRdb to the 5' RACE reads, yields one record per CDR3 protein. The sample records some 37,000 distinct CDR3 sequences, 4.8% being singletons. The study used blood bank volunteers in Maryland, USA, as healthy controls. About a million sorted CD4+ or CD8+ T cells made each library. Many counts were recorded for this clonotype. The clonotype was recovered from a man between 18 and 29 years old in good health. The sample taken for sequencing was CD4+ T cells from blood.

The CDR3 DNA sequence: TGCGCCAGCAGCTCGGTTGCGACAGGGAGCACAGATACGCAGTATTTT. As protein: CASSSVATGSTDTQYF. The rearrangement links TRBV5-1 to TRBJ2-3; 7 nucleotides match TRBD1. The germline CDR1 and CDR2 sequences are SGHRS and YFSETQ. Unmatched junction bases numbered 7, after V lost 3 bases and J lost 0 bases. This CDR3 comprises 16 residues.